The 14 T cell receptor beta chains given below trace back to one sample, sequenced in a study of T cell responses to AZD1222 COVID-19 vaccine. This table comes from immunoSEQ multiplex PCR, and its TCRdb copy is limited to in-frame clones, with some not included. The sample records 130,000 or so clones, roughly nine tenths being singletons. Sequences were derived from peripheral blood, sampled 28 days after the second AZD1222 dose. These receptors were collected from an adult who received the AZD1222 COVID-19 vaccine.

The genes are TRBV6-1 and TRBJ2-7, with 8 positions matching TRBD1. The CDR3 is 15 amino acids. Germline V gene data show CDR1 as MNHNS and CDR2 as SASEGT. V was clipped by 3 bases and J by 0 bases; unmatched bases: 4. In DNA form, the CDR3 reads TGTGCCAGCAGTGACGGGACAGGTTCCTCCTACGAGCAGTACTTC. Its protein product is CASSDGTGSSYEQYF.

The chain carries TRBV12-3 or TRBV12-4 and TRBJ1-1; unclear D gene. The CDR3 totals 13 residues. V lost 4 bases, J lost 1 base, and 7 bases lay in between. In nucleotides, the CDR3 is TGTGCCAGCAGTTATTCAGGGAACACTGAAGCTTTCTTT. It is translated as CASSYSGNTEAFF.

The V call is TRBV6-5, the J call TRBJ2-7, with 7 nucleotides matching TRBD1. V was pared by 4 bases and J by 6 bases, with 9 bases of the junction left unmatched. Germline V gives CDR1 MNHEY, CDR2 SVGAGI. The CDR3 has 14 residues. CDR3 coding DNA: TGTGCCAGCAGTTCCTGGACAGGAACTATCGAGCAGTACTTC. Translating gives CASSSWTGTIEQYF.

CDR3 DNA: TGTGCCAGCAGCCCCTCCGGGGGGTCAGCTGGGGCCAACGTCCTGACTTTC. This codes for CASSPSGGSAGANVLTF. V gene TRBV7-6 combines with J gene TRBJ2-6; 7 bases fit TRBD2. With V trimmed by 5 bases and J by 2 bases, 9 bases remained unmatched. Germline CDR1 reads SGHVS; CDR2 reads FNYEAQ. The CDR3 sequence is 17 residues long.

J is TRBJ2-7 and V is TRBV6-1; the D gene is possibly TRBD1 (6 bases). CDR1 is MNHNS, CDR2 SASEGT, per germline. This CDR3 is 14 amino acids long. V lost 7 bases to trimming and J lost 3 bases, with 16 bases between them. Here the CDR3 DNA reads TGTGCCAGCACCTCACGGACAGTATTCTACGAGCAGTACTTC. Translation: CASTSRTVFYEQYF.

The chain couples TRBV7-2 to TRBJ2-2; tentatively, D is TRBD2 (6 bases). Trimming took off 5 bases at V and 1 base at J, with 14 bases between the two ends. CDR3 length: 16 residues. Germline lookup yields CDR1 SGHTA and CDR2 FQGNSA. CDR3 in DNA: TGTGCCAGCAGCCCCCAACCGGGACTGAACACCGGGGAGCTGTTTTTT. This translates into CASSPQPGLNTGELFF.

The chain carries TRBV19 and TRBJ1-4; weak D call: TRBD1 (6 bases). This CDR3 contains 15 residues. The V and J ends lost 11 bases and 8 bases respectively, with 24 bases between them. The germline V gene encodes CDR1 LNHDA and CDR2 SQIVND (reference sequence). The CDR3 region is CASILGGAEEEKLFF. CDR3 DNA sequence: TGTGCCTCCATCTTGGGGGGGGCGGAGGAGGAAAAACTGTTTTTT.

The genes are TRBV27 and TRBJ2-1, with D unresolved. Per germline, CDR1 MNHEY and CDR2 SMNVEV (reference sequence). Trimming pared 8 bases from V and 4 bases from J, leaving 3 bases between. This CDR3 is 10 amino acids long. The CDR3 sequence: CASGYNEQFF. The CDR3 DNA reads TGTGCCAGCGGATACAATGAGCAGTTCTTC.

This rearrangement joins TRBV4-1 to TRBJ1-4, with 7 bases that match TRBD1. The CDR3 runs 15 residues. With V trimmed by 0 bases and J by 8 bases, 6 bases remained unmatched. Germline values: CDR1 MGHRA, CDR2 YSYEKL. The CDR3 DNA reads TGCGCCAGCAGCCAAGATGACAGGGTGGGAGAAAAACTGTTTTTT. Translation: CASSQDDRVGEKLFF.

The gene calls are TRBV30 and TRBJ2-7; TRBD2 aligns across 8 bases. With V trimmed by 2 bases and J by 5 bases, 8 bases remained unmatched. Per the germline V gene, CDR1 is GTSNPN and CDR2 is SVGIG (reference sequence). This CDR3 region has 14 residues. The CDR3 DNA reads as TGTGCCTGGAGTTCGTTAGCGGGGATCCACGAGCAGTACTTC. Translation: CAWSSLAGIHEQYF.

This chain connects TRBV5-1 to TRBJ2-1; a weak D match, TRBD2 (5 bases). The germline gives CDR1 SGHRS, CDR2 YFSETQ. This CDR3 has 14 residues. The V end lost 2 bases, the J end lost 2 bases, and 8 bases lay between the germline ends. The DNA of the CDR3 is TGCGCCAGCAGCTTCGAGGGCCCCTACAATGAGCAGTTCTTC. This translates into CASSFEGPYNEQFF.

The chain joins TRBV7-2 to TRBJ1-2; a weak D match, TRBD1 (5 bases). The CDR3 contains 14 residues. Germline-derived CDR1 and CDR2 are SGHTA and FQGNSA. V lost 1 base to trimming and J lost 1 base, with 7 bases between them. In nucleotides, the CDR3 is TGTGCCAGCAGCTTAGTGGGGGGTAACTATGGCTACACCTTC. Its protein is CASSLVGGNYGYTF.

V and J are TRBV19 and TRBJ1-3; 7 bases line up with TRBD1. The CDR3 has 16 residues. The V gene end was trimmed by 7 bases and the J gene end by 2 bases; junction bases not matched to a gene: 11. Looked up from germline, CDR1 is LNHDA and CDR2 is SQIVND (reference sequence). CDR3 amino acids: CASMMTTGFTGNTIYF. The CDR3 nucleotides read TGTGCCAGTATGATGACGACAGGGTTCACTGGAAACACCATATATTTT.

This clone was found a few times. The V call is TRBV18, the J call TRBJ2-2; weak D call: TRBD2 (5 bases). This CDR3 comprises 15 residues. V was shortened by 3 bases and J by 0 bases, with 8 bases between the two germline ends. Per the germline V gene, CDR1 is KGHSH and CDR2 is LQKENI. DNA for the CDR3: TGTGCCAGCTCACCTCCCGGGACGAACACCGGGGAGCTGTTTTTT. This encodes CASSPPGTNTGELFF.